A selection of T cell receptor beta chains follows, all from one sample in a study of T cell responses to AZD1222 COVID-19 vaccine. The data were produced by immunoSEQ multiplex PCR, yet TCRdb's version contains in-frame clones alone and is incomplete. This table holds roughly 100,000 clones, 75% to 95% found once. The sample was peripheral blood, taken on day 0 of AZD1222 vaccination. These TCRs come from an adult in good health. The CDR3 runs from the conserved cysteine through the conserved F or W. A D gene is named only where the DNA matches it firmly. For some rows the clone size is stated as once, few or many, or as a class when expanded; others skip it.

d_gene: TRBD1; abundance: NA; j_gene: TRBJ2-7; v_gene: TRBV10-3; CDR3aa: CAISESTGYDVEQYF; CDR3nt: TGTGCCATCAGTGAGTCGACAGGGTACGATGTCGAGCAGTACTTC
d_gene: TRBD2; abundance: NA; j_gene: TRBJ2-1; v_gene: TRBV5-4; CDR3aa: CASSGGTSGIPPPEQFF; CDR3nt: TGTGCCAGCAGCGGGGGGACTAGCGGGATTCCTCCACCCGAGCAGTTCTTC
d_gene: TRBD2; abundance: NA; j_gene: TRBJ2-1; v_gene: TRBV7-3; CDR3aa: CASSTTSGLNNEQFF; CDR3nt: TGTGCCAGCAGCACAACTAGCGGGCTTAACAATGAGCAGTTCTTC
d_gene: TRBD2; abundance: NA; j_gene: TRBJ2-7; v_gene: TRBV10-3; CDR3aa: CATLADYANEQYF; CDR3nt: TGTGCCACCCTAGCGGACTACGCAAACGAGCAGTACTTC
d_gene: NA; abundance: once; j_gene: TRBJ2-7; v_gene: TRBV6-5; CDR3aa: CASSPAGVWDYEQYF; CDR3nt: TGTGCCAGCAGCCCAGCCGGTGTTTGGGACTACGAGCAGTACTTC
d_gene: NA; abundance: NA; j_gene: TRBJ2-7; v_gene: TRBV30; CDR3aa: CAWSVLHRNEQYF; CDR3nt: TGTGCCTGGAGTGTTCTCCATAGGAACGAGCAGTACTTC
d_gene: NA; abundance: NA; j_gene: TRBJ2-7; v_gene: TRBV7-9; CDR3aa: CASSFGAHEQYF; CDR3nt: TGTGCCAGCAGCTTCGGTGCACACGAGCAGTACTTC
d_gene: NA; abundance: NA; j_gene: TRBJ2-1; v_gene: TRBV25-1; CDR3aa: CASSPTPNEQFF; CDR3nt: TGTGCCAGCAGTCCTACCCCTAATGAGCAGTTCTTC
d_gene: NA; abundance: NA; j_gene: TRBJ2-6; v_gene: TRBV30; CDR3aa: CAWSLSPGANVLTF; CDR3nt: TGTGCCTGGAGTCTTTCACCCGGGGCCAACGTCCTGACTTTC
d_gene: NA; abundance: NA; j_gene: TRBJ1-1; v_gene: TRBV2; CDR3aa: CASLGGASRAFF; CDR3nt: TGTGCCAGCCTGGGGGGGGCGTCTAGGGCTTTCTTT
d_gene: TRBD2; abundance: NA; j_gene: TRBJ2-7; v_gene: TRBV11-2; CDR3aa: CASSLGVGEGAWEQYF; CDR3nt: TGTGCCAGCAGCTTAGGTGTAGGGGAGGGCGCCTGGGAGCAGTACTTC
d_gene: TRBD1; abundance: few; j_gene: TRBJ1-1; v_gene: TRBV10-3; CDR3aa: CAISPRDRDTEAFF; CDR3nt: TGTGCCATCAGTCCCCGGGACAGGGATACTGAAGCTTTCTTT
d_gene: NA; abundance: NA; j_gene: TRBJ2-1; v_gene: TRBV5-8; CDR3aa: CASSLGPAWTEDNEQFF; CDR3nt: TGTGCCAGCAGCTTGGGCCCCGCTTGGACAGAGGACAATGAGCAGTTCTTC
d_gene: NA; abundance: NA; j_gene: TRBJ2-1; v_gene: TRBV4-2; CDR3aa: CASSQVQLNYNEQFF; CDR3nt: TGTGCCAGCAGCCAAGTACAGTTAAACTACAATGAGCAGTTCTTC
d_gene: NA; abundance: NA; j_gene: TRBJ2-4; v_gene: TRBV5-8; CDR3aa: CASRRAISGLAKNIQYF; CDR3nt: TGTGCCAGCAGGAGAGCTATTAGCGGTTTAGCCAAAAACATTCAGTACTTC
d_gene: NA; abundance: NA; j_gene: TRBJ1-3; v_gene: TRBV5-8; CDR3aa: CASSMIGTAGNTIYF; CDR3nt: TGTGCCAGCAGCATGATCGGGACGGCTGGAAACACCATATATTTT
d_gene: NA; abundance: NA; j_gene: TRBJ2-7; v_gene: TRBV7-9; CDR3aa: CASRPLVQYF; CDR3nt: TGTGCCAGCAGACCCCTTGTGCAGTACTTC
d_gene: NA; abundance: NA; j_gene: TRBJ2-1; v_gene: TRBV19; CDR3aa: CASSSLPGTNEQFF; CDR3nt: TGTGCCAGTAGTTCCCTCCCAGGAACCAATGAGCAGTTCTTC
d_gene: NA; abundance: NA; j_gene: TRBJ1-1; v_gene: TRBV13; CDR3aa: CASSLGAGIAEAFF; CDR3nt: TGTGCCAGCAGCTTAGGCGCGGGGATCGCTGAAGCTTTCTTT
d_gene: NA; abundance: NA; j_gene: TRBJ1-5; v_gene: TRBV6-1; CDR3aa: CASSERGYNQPQHF; CDR3nt: TGTGCCAGCAGTGAACGGGGTTACAATCAGCCCCAGCATTTT
d_gene: NA; abundance: NA; j_gene: TRBJ2-5; v_gene: TRBV10-2; CDR3aa: CASRDTSPETQYF; CDR3nt: TGCGCCAGCAGGGATACTTCCCCAGAGACCCAGTACTTC
d_gene: NA; abundance: NA; j_gene: TRBJ2-7; v_gene: TRBV3-1/TRBV3-2; CDR3aa: CASSQVPQGEQYF; CDR3nt: TGTGCCAGCAGCCAAGTTCCCCAGGGCGAGCAGTACTTC
d_gene: NA; abundance: NA; j_gene: TRBJ2-3; v_gene: TRBV6-5; CDR3aa: CASQTRTSTDTQYF; CDR3nt: TGTGCCAGCCAAACGAGGACTAGCACAGATACGCAGTATTTT
d_gene: NA; abundance: NA; j_gene: TRBJ1-5; v_gene: TRBV4-1; CDR3aa: CASSQGPWGNQPQHF; CDR3nt: TGCGCCAGCAGCCAAGGTCCATGGGGCAATCAGCCCCAGCATTTT
d_gene: NA; abundance: NA; j_gene: TRBJ2-1; v_gene: TRBV5-6; CDR3aa: CASSLPLAEGDNEQFF; CDR3nt: TGTGCCAGCAGCTTGCCCCTAGCGGAGGGGGACAATGAGCAGTTCTTC
d_gene: NA; abundance: NA; j_gene: TRBJ2-3; v_gene: TRBV3-1/TRBV3-2; CDR3aa: CASSPGRIDTQYF; CDR3nt: TGTGCCAGCAGCCCCGGACGGATAGATACGCAGTATTTT
d_gene: NA; abundance: NA; j_gene: TRBJ2-3; v_gene: TRBV7-9; CDR3aa: CASSPQGTDTQYF; CDR3nt: TGTGCCAGCAGCCCCCAGGGAACAGATACGCAGTATTTT
d_gene: NA; abundance: NA; j_gene: TRBJ1-6; v_gene: TRBV3-1/TRBV3-2; CDR3aa: CASSQTGTANSPLHF; CDR3nt: TGTGCCAGCAGCCAAACCGGGACGGCGAATTCACCCCTCCACTTT
d_gene: NA; abundance: NA; j_gene: TRBJ2-2; v_gene: TRBV10-3; CDR3aa: CAISESEAAGELFF; CDR3nt: TGTGCCATCAGTGAGTCGGAGGCCGCCGGGGAGCTGTTTTTT
d_gene: TRBD1; abundance: NA; j_gene: TRBJ2-7; v_gene: TRBV5-1; CDR3aa: CASSHGQGYEQYF; CDR3nt: TGCGCCAGCAGCCATGGACAGGGCTACGAGCAGTACTTC
d_gene: NA; abundance: once; j_gene: TRBJ2-7; v_gene: TRBV18; CDR3aa: CASSLVRGLSEQYF; CDR3nt: TGTGCCAGCTCATTAGTACGGGGCTTGAGCGAGCAGTACTTC
d_gene: NA; abundance: NA; j_gene: TRBJ2-7; v_gene: TRBV21-1; CDR3aa: CASSNRRMPGQGSYEQYF; CDR3nt: TGTGCCAGCAGCAATCGTCGGATGCCGGGACAGGGGTCCTACGAGCAGTACTTC
d_gene: NA; abundance: NA; j_gene: TRBJ1-4; v_gene: TRBV19; CDR3aa: CATSKGGGADEKLFF; CDR3nt: TGTGCCACCTCTAAGGGGGGGGGCGCGGATGAAAAACTGTTTTTT
d_gene: TRBD2; abundance: NA; j_gene: TRBJ2-5; v_gene: TRBV3-1/TRBV3-2; CDR3aa: CASSRAGDPRGTQYF; CDR3nt: TGTGCCAGCAGCCGGGCGGGAGACCCACGTGGGACCCAGTACTTC
d_gene: NA; abundance: NA; j_gene: TRBJ1-1; v_gene: TRBV9; CDR3aa: CASSVELGGPEAFF; CDR3nt: TGTGCCAGCAGCGTAGAGTTAGGCGGACCTGAAGCTTTCTTT
d_gene: NA; abundance: NA; j_gene: TRBJ2-2; v_gene: TRBV27; CDR3aa: CASRRRGTGELFF; CDR3nt: TGTGCCAGCAGAAGGAGGGGCACCGGGGAGCTGTTTTTT
d_gene: NA; abundance: NA; j_gene: TRBJ1-1; v_gene: TRBV5-4; CDR3aa: CASSLKDHTEAFF; CDR3nt: TGTGCCAGCAGCCTCAAGGACCACACTGAAGCTTTCTTT
d_gene: NA; abundance: NA; j_gene: TRBJ1-1; v_gene: TRBV6-5; CDR3aa: CASSSPGTEAFF; CDR3nt: TGTGCCAGCAGTTCCCCCGGGACTGAAGCTTTCTTT